This TCR beta chain was sequenced in a study of cytomegalovirus exposure and HLA in healthy donors. Concerning this clone itself: As yet, its antigen is unknown.

The PCR made use of 60 Vbeta and 13 Jbeta primers. Method: immunoSEQ multiplex PCR; TCRdb's copy keeps in-frame clones and lacks some. This table holds about 120,000 clones, approximately 79% found once. Points from the study as a whole: CMV serostatus was the sole immune exposure information available. Using a false discovery rate of 0.05, a later analysis showed that 16,951 TCR beta sequences were associated with HLA alleles. Reports state that TCR beta sequences accurately predicted most subjects' HLA-A and HLA-B alleles. Later analysis suggested most CMV-associated TCR beta chains were HLA-restricted.

This TCR came from a man younger than 45 in good health and CMV-seronegative. The sample was PBMCs.

The CDR3 here is CASSPPEGDYGYTF. The CDR3, as DNA: TGTGCCAGCTCACCACCTGAGGGCGACTATGGCTACACCTTC. The V call is TRBV18, the J call TRBJ1-2, with D uncertain. CDR3 length equals 14 residues. The V end was cut by 0 bases, the J end by 3 bases, with 8 bases between. Germline CDR1 and CDR2: KGHSH and LQKENI.